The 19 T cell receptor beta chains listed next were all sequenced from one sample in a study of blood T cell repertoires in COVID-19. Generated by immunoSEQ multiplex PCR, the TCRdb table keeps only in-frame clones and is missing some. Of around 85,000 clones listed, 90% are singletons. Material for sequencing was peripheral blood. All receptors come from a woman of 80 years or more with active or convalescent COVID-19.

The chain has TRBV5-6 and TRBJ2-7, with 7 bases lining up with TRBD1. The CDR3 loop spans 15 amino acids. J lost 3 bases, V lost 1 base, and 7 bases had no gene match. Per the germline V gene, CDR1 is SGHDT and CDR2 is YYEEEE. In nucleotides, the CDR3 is TGTGCCAGCAGCTTGTACGGGACAGAGTACTACGAGCAGTACTTC. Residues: CASSLYGTEYYEQYF.

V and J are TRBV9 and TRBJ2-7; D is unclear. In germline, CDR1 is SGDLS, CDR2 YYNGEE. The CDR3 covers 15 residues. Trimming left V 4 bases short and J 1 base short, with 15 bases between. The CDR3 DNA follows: TGTGCCAGCAGCCCGACGGCGGCTGCTTCCTACGAGCAGTACTTC. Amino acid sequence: CASSPTAAASYEQYF.

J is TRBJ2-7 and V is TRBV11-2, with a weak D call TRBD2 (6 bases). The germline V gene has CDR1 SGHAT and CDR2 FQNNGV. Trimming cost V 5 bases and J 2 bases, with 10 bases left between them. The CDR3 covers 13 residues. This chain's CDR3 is CASSTGLTYEQYF. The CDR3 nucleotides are TGTGCCAGCAGCACCGGACTAACCTACGAGCAGTACTTC. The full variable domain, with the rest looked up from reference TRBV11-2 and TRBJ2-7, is EAGVAQSPRYKIIEKRQSVAFWCNPISGHATLYWYQQILGQGPKLLIQFQNNGVVDDSQLPKDRFSAERLKGVDSTLKIQPAKLEDSAVYLCASSTGLTYEQYFGPGTRLTVT.

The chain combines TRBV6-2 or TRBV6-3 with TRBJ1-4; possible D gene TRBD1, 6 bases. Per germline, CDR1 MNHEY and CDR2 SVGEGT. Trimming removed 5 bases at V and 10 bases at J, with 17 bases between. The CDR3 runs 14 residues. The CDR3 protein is CASSEDRSGRKLFF. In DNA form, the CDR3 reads TGTGCCAGCAGTGAGGACAGAAGCGGGAGAAAACTGTTTTTT.

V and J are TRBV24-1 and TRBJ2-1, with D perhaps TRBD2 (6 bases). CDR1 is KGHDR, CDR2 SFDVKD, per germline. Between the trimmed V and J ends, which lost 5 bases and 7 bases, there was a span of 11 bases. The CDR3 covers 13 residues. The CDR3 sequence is CATSAREANEQFF. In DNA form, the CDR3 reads TGTGCCACCAGTGCCAGGGAGGCGAATGAGCAGTTCTTC.

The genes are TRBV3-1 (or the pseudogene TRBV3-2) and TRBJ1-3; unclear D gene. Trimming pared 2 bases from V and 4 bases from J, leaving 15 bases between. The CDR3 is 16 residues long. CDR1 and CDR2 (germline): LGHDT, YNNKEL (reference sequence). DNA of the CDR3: TGTGCCAGCAGCCAACGGTGGGTCGGGTCCGGAAACACCATATATTTT. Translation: CASSQRWVGSGNTIYF.

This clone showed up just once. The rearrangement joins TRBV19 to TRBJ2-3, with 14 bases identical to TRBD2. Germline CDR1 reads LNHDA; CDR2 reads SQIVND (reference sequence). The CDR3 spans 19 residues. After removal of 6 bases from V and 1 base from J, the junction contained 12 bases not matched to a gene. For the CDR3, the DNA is TGTGCCAGTAGGGGGACTAGCGGGGGACACAGCCTAGGCACAGATACGCAGTATTTT. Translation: CASRGTSGGHSLGTDTQYF.

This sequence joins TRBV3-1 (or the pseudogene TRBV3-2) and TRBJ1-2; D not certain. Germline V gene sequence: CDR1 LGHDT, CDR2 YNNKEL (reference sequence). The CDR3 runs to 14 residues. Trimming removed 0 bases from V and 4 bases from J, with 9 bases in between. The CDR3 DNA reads TGTGCCAGCAGCCAAGACGAACAGACCTATGGCTACACCTTC. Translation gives CASSQDEQTYGYTF.

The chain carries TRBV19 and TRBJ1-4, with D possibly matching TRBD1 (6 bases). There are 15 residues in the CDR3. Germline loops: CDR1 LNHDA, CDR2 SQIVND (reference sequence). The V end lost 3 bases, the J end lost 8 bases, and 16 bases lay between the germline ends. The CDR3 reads CASSIGRGAEEKLFF. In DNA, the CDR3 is TGTGCCAGTAGTATCGGGAGGGGGGCAGAGGAAAAACTGTTTTTT. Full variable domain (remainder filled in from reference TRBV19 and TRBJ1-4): DGGITQSPKYLFRKEGQNVTLSCEQNLNHDAMYWYRQDPGQGLRLIYYSQIVNDFQKGDIAEGYSVSREKKESFPLTVTSAQKNPTAFYLCASSIGRGAEEKLFFGSGTQLSVL.

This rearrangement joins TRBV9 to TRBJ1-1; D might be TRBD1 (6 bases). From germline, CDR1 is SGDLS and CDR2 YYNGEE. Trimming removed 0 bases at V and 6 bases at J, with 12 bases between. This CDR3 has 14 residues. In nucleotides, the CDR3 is TGTGCCAGCAGCGTAGATCAGGGGCGGGCTGAAGCTTTCTTT. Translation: CASSVDQGRAEAFF. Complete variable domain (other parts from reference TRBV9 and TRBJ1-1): DSGVTQTPKHLITATGQRVTLRCSPRSGDLSVYWYQQSLDQGLQFLIQYYNGEERAKGNILERFSAQQFPDLHSELNLSSLELGDSALYFCASSVDQGRAEAFFGQGTRLTVV.

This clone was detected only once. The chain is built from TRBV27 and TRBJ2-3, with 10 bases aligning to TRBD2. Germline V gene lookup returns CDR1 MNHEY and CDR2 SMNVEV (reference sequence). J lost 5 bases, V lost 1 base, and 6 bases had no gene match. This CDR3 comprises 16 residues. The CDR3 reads CASSLLLAGDRDTQYF. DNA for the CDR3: TGTGCCAGCAGTTTATTGCTAGCGGGAGACCGAGATACGCAGTATTTT.

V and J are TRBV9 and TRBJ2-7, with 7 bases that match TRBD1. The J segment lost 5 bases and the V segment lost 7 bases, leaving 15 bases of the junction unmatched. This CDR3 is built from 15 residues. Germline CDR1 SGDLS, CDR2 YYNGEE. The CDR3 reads CASSPRQGQSHEQYF. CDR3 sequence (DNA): TGTGCCAGCTCTCCTAGACAGGGACAGTCCCACGAGCAGTACTTC.

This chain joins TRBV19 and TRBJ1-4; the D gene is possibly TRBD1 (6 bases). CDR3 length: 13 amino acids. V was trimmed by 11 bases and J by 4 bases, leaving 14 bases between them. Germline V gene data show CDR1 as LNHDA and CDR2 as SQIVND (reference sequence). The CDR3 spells CAAGQGYNEKLFF. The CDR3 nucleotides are TGTGCCGCTGGTCAGGGGTATAATGAAAAACTGTTTTTT.

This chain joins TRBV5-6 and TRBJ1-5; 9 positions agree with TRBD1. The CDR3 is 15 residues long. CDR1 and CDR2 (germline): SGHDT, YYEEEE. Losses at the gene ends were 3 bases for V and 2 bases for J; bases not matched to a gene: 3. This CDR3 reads CASSYRGPGNQPQHF. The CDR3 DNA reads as TGTGCCAGCAGCTACAGGGGGCCAGGCAATCAGCCCCAGCATTTT.

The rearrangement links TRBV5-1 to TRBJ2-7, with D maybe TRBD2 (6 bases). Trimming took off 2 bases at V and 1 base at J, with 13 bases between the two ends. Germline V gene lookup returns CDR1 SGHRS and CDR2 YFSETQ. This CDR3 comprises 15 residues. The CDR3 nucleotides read TGCGCCAGCAGCTTTGGAGGGAAAAGGTCCTACGAGCAGTACTTC. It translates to CASSFGGKRSYEQYF.

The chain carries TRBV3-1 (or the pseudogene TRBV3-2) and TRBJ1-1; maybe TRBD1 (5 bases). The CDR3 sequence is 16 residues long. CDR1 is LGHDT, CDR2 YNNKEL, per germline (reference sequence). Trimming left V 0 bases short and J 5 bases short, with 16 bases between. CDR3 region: CASSQDAGGIGTEAFF. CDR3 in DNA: TGTGCCAGCAGCCAAGATGCCGGGGGGATTGGGACTGAAGCTTTCTTT.

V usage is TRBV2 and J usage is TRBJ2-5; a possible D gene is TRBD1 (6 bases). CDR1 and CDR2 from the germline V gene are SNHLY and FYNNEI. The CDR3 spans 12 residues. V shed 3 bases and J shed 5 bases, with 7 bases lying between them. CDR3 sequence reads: CASSDDRETQYF. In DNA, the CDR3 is TGTGCCAGCAGTGACGACAGGGAGACCCAGTACTTC.

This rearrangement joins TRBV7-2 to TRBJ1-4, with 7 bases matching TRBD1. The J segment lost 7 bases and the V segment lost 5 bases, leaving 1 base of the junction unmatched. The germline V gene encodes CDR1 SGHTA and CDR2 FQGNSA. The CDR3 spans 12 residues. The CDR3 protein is CASSQGVEKLFF. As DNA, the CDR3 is TGTGCCAGCAGCCAGGGGGTTGAAAAACTGTTTTTT.

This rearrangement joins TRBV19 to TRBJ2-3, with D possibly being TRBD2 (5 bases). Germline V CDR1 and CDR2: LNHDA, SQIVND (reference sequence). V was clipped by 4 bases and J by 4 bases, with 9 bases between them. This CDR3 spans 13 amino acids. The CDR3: CASSKRESDTQYF. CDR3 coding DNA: TGTGCCAGTAGTAAAAGGGAGTCAGATACGCAGTATTTT.